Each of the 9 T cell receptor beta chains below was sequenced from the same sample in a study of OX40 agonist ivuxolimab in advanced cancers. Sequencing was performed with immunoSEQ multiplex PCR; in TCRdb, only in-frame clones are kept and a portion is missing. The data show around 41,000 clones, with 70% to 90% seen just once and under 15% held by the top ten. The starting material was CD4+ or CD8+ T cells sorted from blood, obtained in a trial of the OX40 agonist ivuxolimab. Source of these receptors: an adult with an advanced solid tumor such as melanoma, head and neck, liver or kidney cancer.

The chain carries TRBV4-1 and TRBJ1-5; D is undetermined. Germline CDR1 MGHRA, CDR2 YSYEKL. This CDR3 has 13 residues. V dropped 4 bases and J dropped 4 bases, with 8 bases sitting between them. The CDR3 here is CASSPRENQPQHF. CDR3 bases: TGCGCCAGCAGCCCCCGGGAGAATCAGCCCCAGCATTTT.

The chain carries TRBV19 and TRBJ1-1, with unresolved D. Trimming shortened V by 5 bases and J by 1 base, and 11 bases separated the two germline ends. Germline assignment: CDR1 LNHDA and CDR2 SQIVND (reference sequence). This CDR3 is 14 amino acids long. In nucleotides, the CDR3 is TGTGCCAGTAGTGAGGACGGATGGAACACTGAAGCTTTCTTT. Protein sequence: CASSEDGWNTEAFF.

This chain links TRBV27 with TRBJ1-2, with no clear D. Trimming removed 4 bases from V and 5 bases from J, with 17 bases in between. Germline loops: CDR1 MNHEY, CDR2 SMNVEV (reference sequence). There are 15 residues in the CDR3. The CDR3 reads CASSSRPPPSYGYTF. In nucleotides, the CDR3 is TGTGCCAGCAGTTCTCGTCCCCCGCCTTCTTATGGCTACACCTTC.

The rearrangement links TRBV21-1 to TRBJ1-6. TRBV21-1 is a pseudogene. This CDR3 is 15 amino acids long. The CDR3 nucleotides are TGTGCCAGCAGCAGGGACGGTGCCTATAATTCACCCCTCCACTTT. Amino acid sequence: CASSRDGAYNSPLHF.

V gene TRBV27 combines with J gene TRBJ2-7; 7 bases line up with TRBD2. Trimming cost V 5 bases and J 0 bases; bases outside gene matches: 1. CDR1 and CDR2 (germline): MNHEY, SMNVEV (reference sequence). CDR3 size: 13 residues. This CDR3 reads CASSPSGSYEQYF. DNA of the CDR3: TGTGCCAGCAGTCCTAGCGGCTCCTACGAGCAGTACTTC.

CDR3 residues: CASSSYLTRNSNQPQHF. DNA of the CDR3: TGTGCCAGTAGTAGCTACCTTACAAGAAATAGCAATCAGCCCCAGCATTTT. The chain recombines TRBV19 with TRBJ1-5, with D hard to call. Germline CDR1 reads LNHDA; CDR2 reads SQIVND (reference sequence). This CDR3 has 17 residues. V was cut by 4 bases and J by 0 bases, with 16 bases left in between.

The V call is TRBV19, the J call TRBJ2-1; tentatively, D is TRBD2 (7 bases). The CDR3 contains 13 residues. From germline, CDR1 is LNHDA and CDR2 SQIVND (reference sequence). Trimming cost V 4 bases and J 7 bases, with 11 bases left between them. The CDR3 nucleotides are TGTGCCAGTAGTAGGGGGGGCGTAAATGAGCAGTTCTTC. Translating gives CASSRGGVNEQFF. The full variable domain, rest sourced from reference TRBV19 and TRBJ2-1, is DGGITQSPKYLFRKEGQNVTLSCEQNLNHDAMYWYRQDPGQGLRLIYYSQIVNDFQKGDIAEGYSVSREKKESFPLTVTSAQKNPTAFYLCASSRGGVNEQFFGPGTRLTVL.

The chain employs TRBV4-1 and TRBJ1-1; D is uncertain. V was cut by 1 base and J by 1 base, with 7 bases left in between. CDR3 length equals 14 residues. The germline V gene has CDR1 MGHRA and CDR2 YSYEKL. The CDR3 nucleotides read TGCGCCAGCAGCCAAGTCGGAGCGAACACTGAAGCTTTCTTT. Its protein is CASSQVGANTEAFF.

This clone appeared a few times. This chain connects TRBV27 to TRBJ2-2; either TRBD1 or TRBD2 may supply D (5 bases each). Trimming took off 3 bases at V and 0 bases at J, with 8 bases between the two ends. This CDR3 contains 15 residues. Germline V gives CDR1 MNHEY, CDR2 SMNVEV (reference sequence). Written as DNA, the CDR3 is TGTGCCAGCAGTTTGGGGACGGCGAACACCGGGGAGCTGTTTTTT. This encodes CASSLGTANTGELFF.